This paragraph covers one T cell receptor (beta chain) sequence. Clones were sequenced by immunoSEQ multiplex PCR, and TCRdb holds only the in-frame ones, with some missing. The repertoire holds 150,000 or so clones, approximately 75% seen once, with approximately 30% in the top ten. This record comes from a study of cytotoxic CD8 clonotypes in ibrutinib-treated CLL. About the study: Response samples were taken after a median of approximately 11 months on treatment, range 6 to 36.

The CDR3 has 13 amino acids. V was shortened by 2 bases and J by 3 bases, with 8 bases between the two germline ends. Germline CDR1 and CDR2: SGHRS and YFSETQ. The material sequenced was PBMCs, taken after 12 months of ibrutinib treatment. The origin of this receptor is a human donor with chronic lymphocytic leukemia. The chain joins TRBV5-1 to TRBJ2-5; a weak D match, TRBD1 (6 bases). This CDR3 is CASSLGTKETQYF. In DNA, the CDR3 is TGCGCCAGCAGCTTAGGGACAAAAGAGACCCAGTACTTC.